Below, one TCR beta chain is given with its context. The data were taken from a study of CD8+CD57+ T cells in acquired aplastic anemia. Across the study: The study obtained an average of 3.2 ug of DNA from sorted CD4+ and CD8+ cells.

The template used for profiling TCR beta VDJ and CDR3 was genomic DNA. One entry per CDR3 protein, called by TCRdb with MiXCR from the reads. The table records 270,000 or so distinct CDR3 sequences, around 82% of them present only once. An expansion of CD8+CD57+ cells by flow cytometry had been shown in patients chosen for sequencing. This CDR3 spans 13 amino acids. Trimming took off 6 bases at V and 1 base at J, with 10 bases between the two ends. Germline CDR1 is SGHAT and CDR2 is FQDESV (reference sequence). This clonotype originated in a human donor with aplastic anemia. The sample consisted of sorted CD4+, CD8+, or CD8+CD57+ T cells (not recorded which) from PBMCs. The chain employs TRBV11-1 and TRBJ2-7; D unresolved. The CDR3 bases are TGTGCCAGCAGACTGGCCGGTTCCTACGAGCAGTACTTC. Protein product: CASRLAGSYEQYF.